This paragraph covers one TCR beta chain sequence. The antigen remains undetermined. The data were obtained in a study of T cell repertoires in cytomegalovirus infection. Turning to the study itself: Newly reported HLA-C-restricted and thoroughly characterized HLA-B-restricted CMV epitopes were employed. Based on public TCR beta signatures, there were indications of CMV infection and of a matching HLA type. Whole-study findings and limits: HLA-C-restricted, CMV-specific TCR beta clonotypes were dominant ex vivo.

From the reads, TCRdb called clonotypes with MiXCR, one entry per CDR3 protein. The table shows 900,000 to 950,000 distinct CDR3 sequences, with roughly a third occurring only once. This CDR3 is 15 amino acids long. The V and J ends lost 3 bases and 1 base, in that order; junction bases with no gene match: 3. The V gene's germline CDR1 is MNHEY and CDR2 SMNVEV (reference sequence). This receptor was obtained from a human donor in good health (CMV status not recorded). Some clones in this sample may be carry-over from other donors' samples. The V and J genes are TRBV27 and TRBJ2-3; 8 bases are a match to TRBD2. This sample comprised cultured CD8+ T cells from PBMCs, obtained from culture after CMV antigen stimulation. The DNA of the CDR3 is TGTGCCAGCAGTTTTGCAGCGGGGGGCACAGATACGCAGTATTTT. Translation gives CASSFAAGGTDTQYF.